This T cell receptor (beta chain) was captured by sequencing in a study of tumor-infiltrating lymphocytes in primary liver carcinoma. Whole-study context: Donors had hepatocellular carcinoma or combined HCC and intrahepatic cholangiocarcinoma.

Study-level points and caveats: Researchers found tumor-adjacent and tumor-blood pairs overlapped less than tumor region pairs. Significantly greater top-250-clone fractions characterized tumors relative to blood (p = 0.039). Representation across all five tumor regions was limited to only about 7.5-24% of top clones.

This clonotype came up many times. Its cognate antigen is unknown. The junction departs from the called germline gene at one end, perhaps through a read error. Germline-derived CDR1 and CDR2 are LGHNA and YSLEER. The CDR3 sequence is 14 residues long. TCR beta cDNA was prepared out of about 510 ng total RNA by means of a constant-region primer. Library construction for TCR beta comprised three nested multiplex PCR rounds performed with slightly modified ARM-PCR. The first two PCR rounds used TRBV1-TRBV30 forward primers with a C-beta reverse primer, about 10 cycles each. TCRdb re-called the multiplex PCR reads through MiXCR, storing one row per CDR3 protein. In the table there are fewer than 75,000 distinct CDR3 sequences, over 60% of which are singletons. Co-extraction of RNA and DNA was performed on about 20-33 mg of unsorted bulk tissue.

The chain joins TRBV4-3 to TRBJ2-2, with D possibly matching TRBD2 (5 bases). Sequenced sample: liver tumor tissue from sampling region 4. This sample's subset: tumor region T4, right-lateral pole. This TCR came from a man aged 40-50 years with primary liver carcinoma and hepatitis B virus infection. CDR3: CASSQDRNTGELFF. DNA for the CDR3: TGCGCCAGCAGCCAAGATCGGAACACCGGGGAGCTGTTCTTT.